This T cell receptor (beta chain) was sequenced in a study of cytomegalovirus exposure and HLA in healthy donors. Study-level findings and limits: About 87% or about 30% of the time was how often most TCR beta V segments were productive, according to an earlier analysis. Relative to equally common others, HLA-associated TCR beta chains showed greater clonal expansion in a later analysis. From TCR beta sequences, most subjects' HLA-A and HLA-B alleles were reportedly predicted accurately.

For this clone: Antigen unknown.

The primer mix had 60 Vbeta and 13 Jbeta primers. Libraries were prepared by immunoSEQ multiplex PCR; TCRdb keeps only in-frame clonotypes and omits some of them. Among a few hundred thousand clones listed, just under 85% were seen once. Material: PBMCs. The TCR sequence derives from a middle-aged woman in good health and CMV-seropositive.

CDR3 in amino acids: CASSPPGRPSYNEQFF. In DNA form, the CDR3 reads TGTGCCAGCAGTCCCCCCGGGAGACCTTCCTACAATGAGCAGTTCTTC. The V call is TRBV27, the J call TRBJ2-1, with a possible D match to TRBD2 (6 bases). The CDR3 length is 16 residues. CDR1 and CDR2 (germline): MNHEY, SMNVEV (reference sequence). V lost 5 bases to trimming and J lost 1 base, with 15 bases between them.